This T cell receptor (beta chain) is drawn from a study of T cells in tuberculosis. Background on the study: In South Africa, adults with active tuberculosis were compared with IGRA-negative and latently infected IGRA-positive adolescents.

Measured with immunoSEQ multiplex PCR; TCRdb has only the in-frame clones, and not every one. Among more than 35,000 clones, 94% were seen once, and the ten largest hold around 4.7%. Germline CDR1 and CDR2: SGHVS and FQNEAQ. The CDR3 is made up of 15 amino acids. V was clipped by 5 bases and J by 4 bases, with 15 bases between them. The sample's time point: new active TB diagnosis, blood taken before or within 7 days of starting treatment. The sequence came from an adult with tuberculosis. This specimen consisted of PBMCs, obtained at tuberculosis diagnosis. The V and J genes are TRBV7-8 and TRBJ1-5; D is perhaps TRBD1 (5 bases). CDR3 bases: TGTGCCAGCAGCCAAGTGGGGGGGAGTAATCAGCCCCAGCATTTT. Amino acids: CASSQVGGSNQPQHF.